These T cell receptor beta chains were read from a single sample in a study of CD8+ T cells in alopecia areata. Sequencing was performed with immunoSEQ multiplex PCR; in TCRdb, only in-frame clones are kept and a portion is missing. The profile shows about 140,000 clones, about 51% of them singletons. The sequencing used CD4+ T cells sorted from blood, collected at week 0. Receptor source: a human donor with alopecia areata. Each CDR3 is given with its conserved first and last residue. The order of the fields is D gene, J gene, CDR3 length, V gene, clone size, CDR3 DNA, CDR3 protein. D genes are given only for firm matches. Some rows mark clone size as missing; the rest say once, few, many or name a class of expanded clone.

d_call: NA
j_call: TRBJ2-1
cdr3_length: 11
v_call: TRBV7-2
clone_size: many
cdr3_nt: TGTGCCAGCACCCTCTACAATGAGCAGTTCTTC
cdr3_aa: CASTLYNEQFF

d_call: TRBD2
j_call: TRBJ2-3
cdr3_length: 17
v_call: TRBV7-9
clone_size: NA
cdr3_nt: TGTGCCAGCAGCTTGGACCTAGCGGGAGGGCCCACAGATACGCAGTATTTT
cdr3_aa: CASSLDLAGGPTDTQYF

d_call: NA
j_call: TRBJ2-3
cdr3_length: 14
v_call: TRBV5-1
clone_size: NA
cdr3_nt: TGCGCCAGCAGCTTGGCCACGGGGATGGATACGCAGTATTTT
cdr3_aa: CASSLATGMDTQYF

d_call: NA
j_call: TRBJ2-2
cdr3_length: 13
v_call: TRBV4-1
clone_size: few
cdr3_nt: TGCGCCAGCAGCCAAGATCGGTTCCGGGAGCTGTTTTTT
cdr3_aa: CASSQDRFRELFF

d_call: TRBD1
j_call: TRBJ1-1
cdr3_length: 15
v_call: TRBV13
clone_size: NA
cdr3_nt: TGTGCCAGCAGCTTACCCGGGACAGGGAACACTGAAGCTTTCTTT
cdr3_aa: CASSLPGTGNTEAFF

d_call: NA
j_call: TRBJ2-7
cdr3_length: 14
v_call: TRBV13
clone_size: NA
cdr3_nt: TGTGCCAGCAGCTTAGACGGGGACTCCTACGAGCAGTACTTC
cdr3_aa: CASSLDGDSYEQYF

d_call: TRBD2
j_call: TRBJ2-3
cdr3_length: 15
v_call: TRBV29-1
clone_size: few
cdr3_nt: TGCAGCGTTGAAGTGCCTAGCGGATCCACAGATACGCAGTATTTT
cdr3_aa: CSVEVPSGSTDTQYF

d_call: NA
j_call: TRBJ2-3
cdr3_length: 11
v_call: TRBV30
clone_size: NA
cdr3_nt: TGTGCCTGGGAAAACATGGATACGCAGTATTTT
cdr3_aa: CAWENMDTQYF

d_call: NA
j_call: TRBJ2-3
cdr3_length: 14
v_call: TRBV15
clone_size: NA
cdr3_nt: TGTGCCACCAGCAGCAGGACTAGCACAGATACGCAGTATTTT
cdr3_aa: CATSSRTSTDTQYF

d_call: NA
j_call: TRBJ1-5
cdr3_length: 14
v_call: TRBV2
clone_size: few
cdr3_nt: TGTGCCAGCGCTCATCAGGTAGTAGATCAGCCCCAGCATTTT
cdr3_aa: CASAHQVVDQPQHF

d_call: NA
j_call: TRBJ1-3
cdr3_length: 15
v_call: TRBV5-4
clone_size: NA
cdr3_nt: TGTGCCAGCAGCTTGGAAGCCGGCTCTGGAAACACCATATATTTT
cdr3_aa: CASSLEAGSGNTIYF

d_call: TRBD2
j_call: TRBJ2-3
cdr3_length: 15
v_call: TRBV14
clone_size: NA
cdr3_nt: TGTGCCAGCAGTCGACTAGCGGGAGAGCCCGATACGCAGTATTTT
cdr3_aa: CASSRLAGEPDTQYF

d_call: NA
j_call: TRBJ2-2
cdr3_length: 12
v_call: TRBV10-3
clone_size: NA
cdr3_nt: TGTGCCATCAGTGCTCAGACCGGGGAGCTGTTTTTT
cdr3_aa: CAISAQTGELFF

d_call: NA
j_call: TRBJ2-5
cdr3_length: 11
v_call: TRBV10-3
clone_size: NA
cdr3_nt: TGTGCCATCGGACCACAAGAGACCCAGTACTTC
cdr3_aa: CAIGPQETQYF

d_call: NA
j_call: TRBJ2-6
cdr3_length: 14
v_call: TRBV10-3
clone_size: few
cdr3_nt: TGTGCCATCAGTGACGGGGCTGGGGCCAACGTCCTGACTTTC
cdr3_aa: CAISDGAGANVLTF

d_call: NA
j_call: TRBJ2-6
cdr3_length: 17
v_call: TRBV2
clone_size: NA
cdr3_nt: TGTGCCAGCAGTGACAGGGGCCCTATCTCTGGGGCCAACGTCCTGACTTTC
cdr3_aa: CASSDRGPISGANVLTF